Following are 18 T cell receptor beta chains from one sample sequenced in a study of blood T cell repertoires in COVID-19. TCRdb keeps only in-frame clones here, not all; method: immunoSEQ multiplex PCR. The sample holds 23,000 or so clones, more than 70% seen once. Specimen: peripheral blood. Receptors originate from a human donor with active COVID-19. The donor label of this sample is uncertain.

The chain links TRBV9 to TRBJ2-2; D may be TRBD1 (6 bases). CDR3 length equals 16 residues. The V end was cut by 2 bases, the J end by 0 bases, with 11 bases between. Germline V gene data show CDR1 as SGDLS and CDR2 as YYNGEE. This CDR3 is CASSVRDNANTGELFF. The CDR3 nucleotides read TGTGCCAGCAGCGTCCGGGACAATGCGAACACCGGGGAGCTGTTTTTT.

This clone has just a few counts. This rearrangement joins TRBV18 to TRBJ1-5, with D tentatively TRBD1 (6 bases). Germline V CDR1 and CDR2: KGHSH, LQKENI. The CDR3 spans 15 residues. Trimming cost V 2 bases and J 7 bases, with 15 bases left between them. CDR3 DNA sequence: TGTGCCAGCTCACCAACAGGGTCCTCCCAACAGCCCCAGCATTTT. Encoded protein: CASSPTGSSQQPQHF.

The gene calls are TRBV21-1 and TRBJ1-2; TRBD1, the table's D call, lacks a check against the DNA. TRBV21-1 corresponds to a pseudogene. This CDR3 has 16 amino acids. In DNA, the CDR3 is TGTGCCAGCAGCCTAAAACAGGGACGGATTAACTATGGCTACACCTTC. It specifies CASSLKQGRINYGYTF.

In its sample, this clone was seen once. The chain employs TRBV6-5 and TRBJ2-7; D unresolved. The germline V gene has CDR1 MNHEY and CDR2 SVGAGI. V was trimmed by 7 bases and J by 4 bases, leaving 17 bases between them. CDR3 length: 14 amino acids. CDR3 sequence (DNA): TGTGCCAGCACCCCTTTGGTAGCTTCGTACGAGCAGTACTTC. It is translated as CASTPLVASYEQYF.

The chain recombines TRBV25-1 with TRBJ2-7; 10 nucleotides align to TRBD1. The V and J ends lost 3 bases and 3 bases, in that order; junction bases with no gene match: 5. Germline lookup yields CDR1 MGHDK and CDR2 SYGVNS. This CDR3 comprises 15 residues. CDR3 bases: TGTGCCAGCAGTGAGTGGGACAGGGGAGTCTACGAGCAGTACTTC. It is translated as CASSEWDRGVYEQYF.

The V call is TRBV9, the J call TRBJ2-2; 7 nucleotides align to TRBD2. Germline CDR1 and CDR2: SGDLS and YYNGEE. There are 16 residues in the CDR3. J was trimmed by 3 bases and V by 4 bases; bases with no gene match: 9. The CDR3 is CASSPIGLADTGELFF. The CDR3 DNA reads TGTGCCAGCAGCCCGATTGGTCTAGCGGACACCGGGGAGCTGTTTTTT.

This sequence joins TRBV12-5 and TRBJ2-2; 11 bases agree with TRBD1. Losses at the gene ends were 2 bases for V and 6 bases for J; bases not matched to a gene: 8. The CDR3 is made up of 17 amino acids. Germline lookup yields CDR1 LGHNT and CDR2 FRNRAP. CDR3 nucleotide sequence: TGTGCTAGTGGTTTGCGGACAGGGGGCGTCGGGTCCGGGGAGCTGTTTTTT. This sequence encodes CASGLRTGGVGSGELFF.

The V and J genes are TRBV4-3 and TRBJ2-7; 10 bases agree with TRBD1. The V gene end was trimmed by 1 base and the J gene end by 2 bases; junction bases not matched to a gene: 2. The CDR3 is 15 amino acids. CDR1 is LGHNA and CDR2 is YSLEER in the germline V gene. CDR3 protein: CASSQGQGATYEQYF. CDR3 DNA: TGCGCCAGCAGCCAAGGACAGGGGGCAACCTACGAGCAGTACTTC.

This rearrangement joins TRBV7-3 to TRBJ1-2, with 10 bases identical to TRBD1. The CDR3 extends over 15 amino acids. From germline, CDR1 is SGHTA and CDR2 FQGTGA. V trimming: 5 bases; J trimming: 6 bases; junction bases outside the gene matches: 9. The CDR3 region has the DNA TGTGCCAGCAGCACCGGACAGGGGGGTTGGGATGGCTACACCTTC. Protein: CASSTGQGGWDGYTF.

A note on this clone: A junction boundary mismatches the germline segment, possibly from a read error. The chain has TRBV7-7 and TRBJ1-1, with D maybe TRBD1 (6 bases). The CDR3 consists of 13 residues. The V gene's germline CDR1 is SSHAT and CDR2 FNYEAQ (reference sequence). The CDR3 DNA is TGTGCTAGCAGCCTAAAACAGGGCACTGAAGCTTTCTTT. This encodes CASSLKQGTEAFF.

This clone was seen a few times. The chain joins TRBV7-2 to TRBJ1-3; D is unresolved. This CDR3 contains 18 residues. V lost 0 bases and J 3 bases, leaving 18 bases between the germline ends. The germline V gene has CDR1 SGHTA and CDR2 FQGNSA. The CDR3, as DNA: TGTGCCAGCAGCTTAGCGAAAGATTGGATGGGCTTTGGAAACACCATATATTTT. It yields the protein CASSLAKDWMGFGNTIYF.

This chain links TRBV7-8 with TRBJ2-7; D ambiguous. The CDR3 covers 13 residues. V lost 2 bases, J lost 5 bases, and 10 bases lay in between. The germline CDR1 and CDR2 sequences are SGHVS and FQNEAQ. The CDR3 DNA is TGTGCCAGCAGCTTACCAGTAAGCGACGAGCAGTACTTC. Its translation: CASSLPVSDEQYF.

This clone was observed a single time. This chain joins TRBV29-1 and TRBJ2-1; 13 bases line up with TRBD2. Germline loops: CDR1 SQVTM, CDR2 ANQGSEA. With 7 bases clipped from V and 9 bases from J, the junction kept 12 bases outside the gene matches. CDR3 length equals 15 residues. This CDR3 reads CSASTSGRASIEQFF. The DNA for the CDR3 is TGCAGCGCTTCAACTAGCGGGAGGGCGAGTATTGAGCAGTTCTTC.

The V gene is TRBV5-4, the J gene TRBJ2-3; 14 bases agree with TRBD2. V shed 0 bases and J 4 bases; nucleotides not matched to a gene: 4. Germline values: CDR1 SGHNT, CDR2 YYREEE (reference sequence). The CDR3 is 17 amino acids. The CDR3 region is CASSLGLAGGPADTQYF. CDR3 bases: TGTGCCAGCAGCTTGGGACTAGCGGGAGGGCCGGCAGATACGCAGTATTTT.

V usage is TRBV19 and J usage is TRBJ1-2, with D tentatively TRBD1 (6 bases). Germline V gives CDR1 LNHDA, CDR2 SQIVND (reference sequence). The V end was cut by 0 bases, the J end by 7 bases, with 9 bases between. The CDR3 covers 13 residues. The CDR3 here is CASSIDNRVGYTF. The CDR3 coding sequence is TGTGCCAGTAGTATAGATAACAGGGTTGGCTACACCTTC. Together with reference TRBV19 and TRBJ1-2, the CDR3 gives the full variable domain: DGGITQSPKYLFRKEGQNVTLSCEQNLNHDAMYWYRQDPGQGLRLIYYSQIVNDFQKGDIAEGYSVSREKKESFPLTVTSAQKNPTAFYLCASSIDNRVGYTFGSGTRLTVV.

The V and J genes are TRBV28 and TRBJ2-7; TRBD2 might be the D (6 bases). CDR1 is MDHEN and CDR2 is SYDVKM in the germline V gene. The CDR3 has 12 amino acids. The ends were cut back, 5 bases at V and 12 bases at J, with 17 bases in the middle. For the CDR3, the DNA is TGTGCCAGCAGTCTCCAGAGCGCGGGAATGTACTTC. Its translation: CASSLQSAGMYF.

This clone was picked up a small number of times. The chain recombines TRBV5-4 with TRBJ1-1; D might be TRBD1 (6 bases). This CDR3 region has 15 residues. Germline CDR1 SGHNT, CDR2 YYREEE (reference sequence). Trimming cost V 0 bases and J 1 base, with 10 bases left between them. CDR3 bases: TGTGCCAGCAGCTTGGCCGGACAGCAGAACACTGAAGCTTTCTTT. This encodes CASSLAGQQNTEAFF. Full variable domain (missing parts from reference TRBV5-4 and TRBJ1-1): ETGVTQSPTHLIKTRGQQVTLRCSSQSGHNTVSWYQQALGQGPQFIFQYYREEENGRGNFPPRFSGLQFPNYSSELNVNALELDDSALYLCASSLAGQQNTEAFFGQGTRLTVV.

This chain links TRBV12-3 or TRBV12-4 with TRBJ2-4; 8 bases are a match to TRBD2. CDR3 size: 13 residues. V was pared by 6 bases and J by 5 bases, with 3 bases of the junction left unmatched. CDR3 nucleotide sequence: TGTGCCAGCAGCCTCGGGAGGGAAAACATTCAGTACTTC. Encoded protein: CASSLGRENIQYF.